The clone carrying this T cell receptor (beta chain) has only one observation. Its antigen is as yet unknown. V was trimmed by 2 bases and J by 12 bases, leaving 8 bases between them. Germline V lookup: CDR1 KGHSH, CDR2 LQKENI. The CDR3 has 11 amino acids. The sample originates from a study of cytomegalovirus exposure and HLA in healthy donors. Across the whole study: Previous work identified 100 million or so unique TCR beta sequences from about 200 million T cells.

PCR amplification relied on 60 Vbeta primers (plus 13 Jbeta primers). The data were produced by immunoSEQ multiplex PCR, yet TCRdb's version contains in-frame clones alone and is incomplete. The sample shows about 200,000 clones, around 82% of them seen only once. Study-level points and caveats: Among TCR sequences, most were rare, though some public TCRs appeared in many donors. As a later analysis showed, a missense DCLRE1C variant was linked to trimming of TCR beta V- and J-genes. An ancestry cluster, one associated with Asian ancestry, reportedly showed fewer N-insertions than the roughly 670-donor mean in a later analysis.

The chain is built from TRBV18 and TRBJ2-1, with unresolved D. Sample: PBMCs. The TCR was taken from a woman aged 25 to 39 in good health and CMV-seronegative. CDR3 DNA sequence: TGTGCCAGCTCACCAAACCGCGGGCAGTTCTTC. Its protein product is CASSPNRGQFF. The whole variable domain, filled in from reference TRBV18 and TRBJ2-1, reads NAGVMQNPRHLVRRRGQEARLRCSPMKGHSHVYWYRQLPEEGLKFMVYLQKENIIDESGMPKERFSAEFPKEGPSILRIQQVVRGDSAAYFCASSPNRGQFFGPGTRLTVL.